The 24 T cell receptor beta chains listed next were all sequenced from one sample in a study of beta chain features in type 1 diabetes. Study outcomes and limitations: Patients with Type 1 diabetes showed moderately but significantly shorter TCRB CDR3s in all four CD4+ subsets.

Their antigens remain unidentified. The isolated RNA, all of it, was reverse transcribed, so expressed TCRB transcripts were what got sequenced. Only in-frame clones appear in the TCRdb table, and some are missing; sequencing was by immunoSEQ multiplex PCR. The repertoire includes about 340,000 clones, approximately 13% of them detected once, and 0.013% to 0.015% sits in the top ten. The specimen was naive CD4+ T cells from blood. The source is a woman aged 18-29 years with type 1 diabetes.

This clone was observed a few times. The V gene is TRBV9, the J gene TRBJ2-5, with a possible D match to TRBD2 (5 bases). V lost 4 bases and J lost 5, with 9 bases in between. This CDR3 is built from 12 residues. Germline-derived CDR1 and CDR2 are SGDLS and YYNGEE. CDR3 nucleotides: TGTGCCAGCAGCAGCGGATGGGAGACCCAGTACTTC. Amino acids: CASSSGWETQYF.

The chain combines TRBV7-2 with TRBJ2-3, with D uncertain. The CDR3 totals 12 residues. Germline V gene sequence: CDR1 SGHTA, CDR2 FQGNSA. Trimming shortened V by 5 bases and J by 8 bases, and 11 bases separated the two germline ends. The CDR3 bases are TGTGCCAGCAGCCTCGAGTCCCCTACGCAGTATTTT. Translated: CASSLESPTQYF.

The chain is built from TRBV7-9 and TRBJ2-3; 10 bases are a match to TRBD2. The CDR3 has 16 residues. The germline CDR1 and CDR2 sequences are SEHNR and FQNEAQ (reference sequence). Trimming at V came to 6 bases and at J to 3 bases, leaving 9 bases not matched to a gene. The CDR3 spells CASRPRGLAETDTQYF. In nucleotides, the CDR3 is TGTGCCAGCAGACCCAGAGGACTAGCGGAAACAGATACGCAGTATTTT.

This clone has only a few counts. J is TRBJ2-7 and V is TRBV27; TRBD1 aligns across 7 bases. Germline V CDR1 and CDR2: MNHEY, SMNVEV (reference sequence). V gave up 5 bases and J gave up 3 bases; unmatched junction bases: 7. There are 14 residues in the CDR3. The CDR3 nucleotides read TGTGCCAGCAGTGCCCGGGACAGTCACTACGAGCAGTACTTC. Encoded protein: CASSARDSHYEQYF.

This clone has more than one count but fewer than ten. This chain connects TRBV30 to TRBJ1-3; D is unclear. CDR3 length: 13 amino acids. Germline loops: CDR1 GTSNPN, CDR2 SVGIG (reference sequence). The V end lost 4 bases, the J end lost 3 bases, and 10 bases lay between the germline ends. DNA for the CDR3: TGTGCCTGGACTGATGGCATTGGAAACACCATATATTTT. It specifies CAWTDGIGNTIYF.

This clone turned up a few times. The CDR3 loop is CASSGTTPKGMGYEQYF. For the CDR3, the DNA is TGTGCCAGCAGTGGAACGACGCCCAAGGGGATGGGCTACGAGCAGTACTTC. The gene calls are TRBV25-1 and TRBJ2-7; D is possibly TRBD1 (5 bases). This CDR3 contains 17 residues. V was pared by 4 bases and J by 3 bases, with 22 bases between. Germline CDR1 and CDR2: MGHDK and SYGVNS.

This clone was detected a few times. The chain carries TRBV30 and TRBJ2-7; 7 bases align to TRBD2. Germline V gene data show CDR1 as GTSNPN and CDR2 as SVGIG (reference sequence). This CDR3 region has 18 residues. V shed 3 bases and J 2 bases; nucleotides not matched to a gene: 19. The CDR3 bases are TGTGCCTGGAGCAAAGGATGGGGGAGCGGGGACCGCACCTACGAGCAGTACGTC. It is translated as CAWSKGWGSGDRTYEQYV.

The V call is TRBV5-1, the J call TRBJ1-5; D is unclear. There are 15 residues in the CDR3. Trimming pared 5 bases from V and 3 bases from J, leaving 15 bases between. Germline V lookup: CDR1 SGHRS, CDR2 YFSETQ. The CDR3 DNA reads as TGCGCCAGCAGTATGGAGGGATTCCCCAATCAGCCCCAGCATTTT. It specifies CASSMEGFPNQPQHF.

This clone came up a few times. The CDR3 nucleotides are TGTGCCAGCAGTCGGGGGGGGCTAGCGGGAGGTGAGCAGTTCTTC. This encodes CASSRGGLAGGEQFF. The rearrangement links TRBV9 to TRBJ2-1, with 11 bases identical to TRBD2. Trimming at V came to 5 bases and at J to 9 bases, leaving 10 bases not matched to a gene. This CDR3 comprises 15 residues. Germline-derived CDR1 and CDR2 are SGDLS and YYNGEE. Full variable domain (rest looked up from reference TRBV9 and TRBJ2-1): DSGVTQTPKHLITATGQRVTLRCSPRSGDLSVYWYQQSLDQGLQFLIQYYNGEERAKGNILERFSAQQFPDLHSELNLSSLELGDSALYFCASSRGGLAGGEQFFGPGTRLTVL.

The rearrangement uses TRBV28 and TRBJ2-5, with D possibly being TRBD2 (6 bases). The CDR3 contains 14 residues. The germline V and J ends were trimmed by 8 bases and 4 bases, with 17 bases remaining between them. CDR1 MDHEN and CDR2 SYDVKM come from the germline V gene. CDR3 in DNA: TGTGCCAGCCGTCCTGGGGGGTCAAGAGAGACCCAGTACTTC. This sequence encodes CASRPGGSRETQYF.

The genes are TRBV2 and TRBJ2-3; 12 bases fit TRBD2. Germline CDR1 and CDR2: SNHLY and FYNNEI. The CDR3 has 17 residues. Trimming cost V 2 bases and J 5 bases; bases outside gene matches: 8. The CDR3, as DNA: TGTGCCAGCAGTGAATATCGGGCTAGCGGGAGGGAAGATACGCAGTATTTT. It encodes CASSEYRASGREDTQYF.

The V and J genes are TRBV7-2 and TRBJ2-5, with TRBD1 identical over 9 bases. The CDR3 runs 16 residues. V shed 2 bases, J shed 4 bases, and the junction held 8 bases outside the gene matches. The V gene's germline CDR1 is SGHTA and CDR2 FQGNSA. In nucleotides, the CDR3 is TGTGCCAGCAGCTTACCCCCCGGGACAGGGATAGAGACCCAGTACTTC. It yields the protein CASSLPPGTGIETQYF.

A few counts support this clone. This chain links TRBV5-1 with TRBJ2-1; 7 bases align to TRBD2. The CDR3 has 16 amino acids. Germline V lookup: CDR1 SGHRS, CDR2 YFSETQ. The ends lost 1 base at V and 8 bases at J; junction bases unmatched: 12. CDR3 region: CASSLTAGLPKDEQFF. DNA for the CDR3: TGCGCCAGCAGCTTGACAGCGGGACTACCCAAGGATGAGCAGTTCTTC.

Only one count was recorded for this clone. This sequence joins TRBV28 and TRBJ2-1; 9 positions match TRBD2. The germline gives CDR1 MDHEN, CDR2 SYDVKM. J lost 0 bases, V lost 6 bases, and 3 bases had no gene match. The CDR3 is 15 residues long. The DNA for the CDR3 is TGTGCCAGCAGGGGCGGGGGGGGCTCCTACAATGAGCAGTTCTTC. Translating it yields CASRGGGGSYNEQFF. The whole variable domain, remainder taken from reference TRBV28 and TRBJ2-1, is DVKVTQSSRYLVKRTGEKVFLECVQDMDHENMFWYRQDPGLGLRLIYFSYDVKMKEKGDIPEGYSVSREKKERFSLILESASTNQTSMYLCASRGGGGSYNEQFFGPGTRLTVL.

V is TRBV30 and J is TRBJ1-4; 7 bases line up with TRBD1. The germline gives CDR1 GTSNPN, CDR2 SVGIG (reference sequence). The CDR3 is 13 amino acids. J was trimmed by 8 bases and V by 0 bases; bases with no gene match: 3. CDR3 coding DNA: TGTGCCTGGAGTGTACAGGGGTACGAAAAACTGTTTTTT. It specifies CAWSVQGYEKLFF.

In its sample, this clone was seen a few times. The chain employs TRBV28 and TRBJ1-1, with TRBD1 as a possible D gene (5 bases). The CDR3 has 12 residues. Trimming shortened V by 8 bases and J by 5 bases, and 12 bases separated the two germline ends. Looked up from germline, CDR1 is MDHEN and CDR2 is SYDVKM. For the CDR3, the DNA is TGTGCCAGCGGCTCTGCAGGGACTGAAGCTTTCTTT. This gives the protein CASGSAGTEAFF.

This clone was seen a handful of times. The J gene is TRBJ2-5, the V gene TRBV18; D call uncertain. This CDR3 is 14 amino acids long. CDR1 KGHSH and CDR2 LQKENI come from the germline V gene. The V gene lost 1 base and the J gene lost 5 bases, with 11 bases spanning the gap. In DNA, the CDR3 is TGTGCCAGCTCACCACTTACTACCTCGGAGACCCAGTACTTC. Protein sequence: CASSPLTTSETQYF.

This chain connects TRBV14 to TRBJ1-2; 9 positions match TRBD1. Germline V gene sequence: CDR1 SGHDN, CDR2 FVKESK. The CDR3 has 13 residues. Trimming cost V 4 bases and J 7 bases; bases outside gene matches: 4. The DNA for the CDR3 is TGTGCCAGCAGCCGGGACAGGGCACGTGGCTACACCTTC. Its protein is CASSRDRARGYTF.

This clone was seen a few times. This chain uses TRBV25-1 with TRBJ1-2, with TRBD1 as a possible D gene (5 bases). The CDR3 extends over 16 amino acids. Germline V gives CDR1 MGHDK, CDR2 SYGVNS. V was pared by 3 bases and J by 6 bases, with 20 bases between. Here the CDR3 DNA reads TGTGCCAGCAGTGATCCAGTGGGGGGTAGTCTCCATGGCTACACCTTC. Protein sequence: CASSDPVGGSLHGYTF.

This clone was counted a few times. V and J are TRBV4-3 and TRBJ2-2; 8 bases agree with TRBD2. The CDR3 is made up of 18 amino acids. Germline V lookup: CDR1 LGHNA, CDR2 YSLEER. Losses at the gene ends were 0 bases for V and 2 bases for J; bases not matched to a gene: 8. In nucleotides, the CDR3 is TGCGCCAGCAGCCAAGAGGGTGGCGGGAGGACCAACACCGGGGAGCTGTTTTTT. Protein product: CASSQEGGGRTNTGELFF.

This clone was seen more than once but under ten times. The chain carries TRBV5-1 and TRBJ2-1, with 12 nucleotides matching TRBD2. This CDR3 contains 16 residues. Germline values: CDR1 SGHRS, CDR2 YFSETQ. V lost 1 base and J lost 8; bases outside the gene matches: 7. This chain's CDR3 is CASSLRASGREDEQFF. CDR3 DNA sequence: TGCGCCAGCAGCTTGCGGGCTAGCGGGAGGGAGGATGAGCAGTTCTTC.

This clone was detected a few times. The genes are TRBV28 and TRBJ2-7; 8 bases agree with TRBD2. V shed 6 bases and J 4 bases; nucleotides not matched to a gene: 11. Germline loops: CDR1 MDHEN, CDR2 SYDVKM. The CDR3 consists of 15 residues. CDR3 protein: CASRAPGRAGYEQYF. The CDR3 bases are TGTGCCAGCAGGGCCCCCGGGAGGGCGGGGTACGAGCAGTACTTC. The full variable domain, in which reference TRBV28 and TRBJ2-7 provide the parts outside the CDR3, is DVKVTQSSRYLVKRTGEKVFLECVQDMDHENMFWYRQDPGLGLRLIYFSYDVKMKEKGDIPEGYSVSREKKERFSLILESASTNQTSMYLCASRAPGRAGYEQYFGPGTRLTVT.

This chain connects TRBV11-1 to TRBJ2-6, with 8 bases lining up with TRBD1. With 5 bases clipped from V and 2 bases from J, the junction kept 14 bases outside the gene matches. The CDR3 consists of 19 residues. CDR1 is SGHAT and CDR2 is FQDESV in the germline V gene (reference sequence). The CDR3: CASSLHLTGARAGANVLTF. In DNA, the CDR3 is TGTGCCAGCAGCCTCCACCTGACAGGGGCCCGGGCTGGGGCCAACGTCCTGACTTTC.

The table lists this clone with a few counts. The chain has TRBV5-6 and TRBJ2-7; D is undetermined. Trimming shortened V by 5 bases and J by 0 bases, and 12 bases separated the two germline ends. The CDR3 runs 14 residues. Germline V gene lookup returns CDR1 SGHDT and CDR2 YYEEEE. The CDR3 sequence is CASSQRRHSYEQYV. The CDR3 coding sequence is TGTGCCAGCAGTCAGAGACGACACTCCTACGAGCAGTACGTC.